This TCR beta chain stems from a study of HIV-infected patients and healthy controls. Points from the study as a whole: Compared with controls, mean Gini indices were significantly raised in HIV-infected repertoires, possibly indicating oligoclonality. Compared with untreated HIV+ repertoires, healthy controls showed roughly threefold more distinct CDR3s and higher Shannon diversity. In healthy controls, MAIT alpha CDR3s were common; in HIV+ repertoires, severely depleted.

The repertoire came from unfractionated whole blood and reflected all unsorted peripheral T cells. Alpha and beta constant-region primers primed reverse transcription of around 500 ng RNA. Using multiplexing indices, alpha and beta chain libraries were generated apart by chain-specific third strand synthesis. TCRdb processed the 5' RACE reads anew with MiXCR; each CDR3 protein has one entry. The table lists roughly 14,000 distinct CDR3 sequences, around 6.7% of them singletons. The junction had 12 bases not matched to a gene; V was cut back by 0 bases and J by 6 bases. This CDR3 has 17 residues. Germline values: CDR1 DFQATT, CDR2 SNEGSKA (reference sequence). This clonotype was seen many times. Its target is unknown.

The receptor's source is an adult in good health. The chain combines TRBV20-1 with TRBJ2-1; 9 nucleotides match TRBD2. The sample taken for sequencing was blood. CDR3 amino acids: CSARDRLDSGSSNEQFF. DNA of the CDR3: TGCAGTGCTAGAGATAGACTCGATAGCGGGAGCTCCAATGAGCAGTTCTTC.